A selection of T cell receptor beta chains follows, all from one sample in a study of T cell responses to AZD1222 COVID-19 vaccine. Here immunoSEQ multiplex PCR was the method, and the copy in TCRdb shows in-frame clones only, minus some. The sample contains under 150,000 clones, more than 75% of which appear only once. Material: peripheral blood, obtained on day 0 of MenACWY control vaccination. Receptors originate from an adult in good health. CDR3s include the opening cysteine and the closing phenylalanine or tryptophan. A D gene is named only where the DNA matches it firmly.

d_gene: -; j_gene: TRBJ1-2; v_gene: TRBV6-5; CDR3nt: TGTGCCAGCACCCGCGACAGACAGAGCAACTATGGCTACACCTTC; CDR3aa: CASTRDRQSNYGYTF
d_gene: -; j_gene: TRBJ2-7; v_gene: TRBV2; CDR3nt: TGTGCCAGCAGTGATCAAGCCGGCCCAACCTACGAGCAGTACTTC; CDR3aa: CASSDQAGPTYEQYF
d_gene: -; j_gene: TRBJ1-3; v_gene: TRBV7-6; CDR3nt: TGTGCCAGCAGCTTCGCCCCAAACACCATATATTTT; CDR3aa: CASSFAPNTIYF
d_gene: TRBD2; j_gene: TRBJ2-1; v_gene: TRBV14; CDR3nt: TGTGCCAGCAGCCCTCATGCTAGCGGGGGATACGATGAGCAGTTCTTC; CDR3aa: CASSPHASGGYDEQFF
d_gene: TRBD1; j_gene: TRBJ1-6; v_gene: TRBV18; CDR3nt: TGTGCCAGCTCACCAGGGACAGGGGATAATTCACCCCTCCACTTT; CDR3aa: CASSPGTGDNSPLHF
d_gene: TRBD1; j_gene: TRBJ1-2; v_gene: TRBV27; CDR3nt: TGTGCCAGCAGTTCACCCCGAACAGGGGCAGGGTATGGCTACACCTTC; CDR3aa: CASSSPRTGAGYGYTF
d_gene: -; j_gene: TRBJ2-3; v_gene: TRBV4-1; CDR3nt: TGCGCCAGCAGCCAAGTTGGTCGGACTAGCACAGATACGCAGTATTTT; CDR3aa: CASSQVGRTSTDTQYF
d_gene: -; j_gene: TRBJ2-1; v_gene: TRBV5-1; CDR3nt: TGCGCCAGCAGCTTTCAAGGGTCCTACAATGAGCAGTTCTTC; CDR3aa: CASSFQGSYNEQFF
d_gene: -; j_gene: TRBJ2-4; v_gene: TRBV3-1/TRBV3-2; CDR3nt: TGTGCCAGCAGCCGCTATCAGGGGACCATAGCCAAAAACATTCAGTACTTC; CDR3aa: CASSRYQGTIAKNIQYF
d_gene: -; j_gene: TRBJ2-5; v_gene: TRBV5-4; CDR3nt: TGTGCCAGCAGCTTGGGGGCCCGGCAAGAGACCCAGTACTTC; CDR3aa: CASSLGARQETQYF
d_gene: TRBD2; j_gene: TRBJ2-1; v_gene: TRBV4-1; CDR3nt: TGCGCCAGCAGCCAAGGGCCGCTAGCGGGGGGACCAACGAGTGAGCAGTTCTTC; CDR3aa: CASSQGPLAGGPTSEQFF
d_gene: -; j_gene: TRBJ1-1; v_gene: TRBV6-5; CDR3nt: TGTGCCAGCAGCCACAGGTGGGGCAACACTGAAGCTTTCTTT; CDR3aa: CASSHRWGNTEAFF
d_gene: TRBD1; j_gene: TRBJ1-5; v_gene: TRBV19; CDR3nt: TGTGCCAGTAGTAACCGGGACAGCTTCTATCAGCCCCAGCATTTT; CDR3aa: CASSNRDSFYQPQHF
d_gene: -; j_gene: TRBJ1-5; v_gene: TRBV28; CDR3nt: TGTGCCAGCAGTGGGGATAGCAATCAGCCCCAGCATTTT; CDR3aa: CASSGDSNQPQHF
d_gene: TRBD1; j_gene: TRBJ2-1; v_gene: TRBV19; CDR3nt: TGTGCCAGTAGTTACGACAGGGTTAACAATGAGCAGTTCTTC; CDR3aa: CASSYDRVNNEQFF
d_gene: -; j_gene: TRBJ1-1; v_gene: TRBV11-2; CDR3nt: TGTGCCAGCAGCTTAGGTACAGGGAGTACTGAAGCTTTCTTT; CDR3aa: CASSLGTGSTEAFF
d_gene: -; j_gene: TRBJ1-1; v_gene: TRBV13; CDR3nt: TGTGCCAGCAGCTTTAGGTGGGACGGAACGGCTTTCTTT; CDR3aa: CASSFRWDGTAFF
d_gene: TRBD1; j_gene: TRBJ1-1; v_gene: TRBV3-1/TRBV3-2; CDR3nt: TGTGCCAGCAGCCACCAGGGGGCGGGAACTGAAGCTTTCTTT; CDR3aa: CASSHQGAGTEAFF
d_gene: TRBD1; j_gene: TRBJ1-4; v_gene: TRBV7-2; CDR3nt: TGTGCCAGCAGCCAGACCGGGACAGGGGGAGGAAAACTGTTTTTT; CDR3aa: CASSQTGTGGGKLFF
d_gene: -; j_gene: TRBJ1-6; v_gene: TRBV3-1/TRBV3-2; CDR3nt: TGTGCCAGCAGCCAAGGCGGGGGCTATTCACCCCTCCACTTT; CDR3aa: CASSQGGGYSPLHF
d_gene: -; j_gene: TRBJ1-2; v_gene: TRBV18; CDR3nt: TGTGCCAGCTCACCGGACAGTGACTATGGCTACACCTTC; CDR3aa: CASSPDSDYGYTF
d_gene: TRBD1; j_gene: TRBJ2-2; v_gene: TRBV6-2/TRBV6-3; CDR3nt: TGTGCCAGCAGTCTACCGGGACAGGGAGCCTCGAACACCGGGGAGCTGTTTTTT; CDR3aa: CASSLPGQGASNTGELFF
d_gene: -; j_gene: TRBJ1-1; v_gene: TRBV7-9; CDR3nt: TGTGCCAGCAGCCCCTACGACAGCCCCAACACTGAAGCTTTCTTT; CDR3aa: CASSPYDSPNTEAFF
d_gene: TRBD2; j_gene: TRBJ2-5; v_gene: TRBV4-1; CDR3nt: TGCGCCAGCAGCCTCGGGACTAGCGGGGGCCGGACCCAGTACTTC; CDR3aa: CASSLGTSGGRTQYF
d_gene: TRBD2; j_gene: TRBJ2-1; v_gene: TRBV7-3; CDR3nt: TGTGCCAGCAGTCCTCAGGGACCTAGCGGGGCTTACAATGAGCAGTTCTTC; CDR3aa: CASSPQGPSGAYNEQFF
d_gene: -; j_gene: TRBJ1-6; v_gene: TRBV19; CDR3nt: TGTGCCAGTAGTATAGGGGCCCCTCATTCACCCCTCCACTTT; CDR3aa: CASSIGAPHSPLHF
d_gene: -; j_gene: TRBJ1-5; v_gene: TRBV5-6; CDR3nt: TGTGCCAGCAGCTTGAGGGGTGATAGCAATCAGCCCCAGCATTTT; CDR3aa: CASSLRGDSNQPQHF
d_gene: TRBD2; j_gene: TRBJ2-1; v_gene: TRBV28; CDR3nt: TGTGCCAGCAGTCGACTAGCGGGGGGAAATGAGCAGTTCTTC; CDR3aa: CASSRLAGGNEQFF
d_gene: TRBD2; j_gene: TRBJ2-3; v_gene: TRBV9; CDR3nt: TGTGCCAGCAGCGTAGCTACCGGGCTAGCGGGCACAGATACGCAGTATTTT; CDR3aa: CASSVATGLAGTDTQYF
d_gene: -; j_gene: TRBJ2-7; v_gene: TRBV27; CDR3nt: TGTGCCAGCAGTTTTGAGGCTAGCGCCTACGAGCAGTACTTC; CDR3aa: CASSFEASAYEQYF
d_gene: TRBD1; j_gene: TRBJ1-1; v_gene: TRBV28; CDR3nt: TGTGCCAGCAGACGGACAGGACCGAACACTGAAGCTTTCTTT; CDR3aa: CASRRTGPNTEAFF